Detailed here is one TCR beta chain. The V gene's germline CDR1 is SGHDT and CDR2 YYEEEE. V was cut by 1 base and J by 4 bases, with 11 bases left in between. There are 14 residues in the CDR3. The sample belongs to a study of blood T cell repertoires in COVID-19. Study background: From the United States, Italy and Spain came samples of acute and convalescent COVID-19. PBMCs, B-cell-depleted T cells, or T cells were the source of the cDNA or gDNA that made up the material.

Authors' data handling: Nucleated cell counts were estimated from reference gene primer amplification. TCRdb's copy holds only in-frame clones and misses some; the assay was immunoSEQ multiplex PCR. D and trimming were read from the DNA, whereas the V and J calls and clone size are those reported in that table. Of about 23,000 clones listed, about 90% are singletons. This clonotype was obtained from a woman older than 75 with active COVID-19. The rearrangement links TRBV5-6 to TRBJ2-5, with D tentatively TRBD1 (6 bases). Source material: peripheral blood. The CDR3 nucleotides are TGTGCCAGCAGCTTGTTTCGAGGGGGAGAGACCCAGTACTTC. Amino acids: CASSLFRGGETQYF.